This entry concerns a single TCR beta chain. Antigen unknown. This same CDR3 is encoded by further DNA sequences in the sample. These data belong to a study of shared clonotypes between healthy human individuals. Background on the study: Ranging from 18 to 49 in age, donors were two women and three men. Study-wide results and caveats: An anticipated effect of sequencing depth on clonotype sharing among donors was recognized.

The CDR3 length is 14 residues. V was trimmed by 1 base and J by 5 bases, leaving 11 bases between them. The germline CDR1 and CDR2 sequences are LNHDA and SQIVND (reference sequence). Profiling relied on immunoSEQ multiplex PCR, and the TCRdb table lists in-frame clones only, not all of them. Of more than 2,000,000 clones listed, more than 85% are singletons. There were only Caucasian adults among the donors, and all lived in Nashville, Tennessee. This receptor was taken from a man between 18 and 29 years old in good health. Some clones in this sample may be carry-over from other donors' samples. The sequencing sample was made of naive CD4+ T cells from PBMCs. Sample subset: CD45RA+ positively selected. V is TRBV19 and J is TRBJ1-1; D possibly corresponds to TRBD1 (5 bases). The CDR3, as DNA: TGTGCCAGTAGTATAGTTCAGGGTCGGACTGAAGCTTTCTTT. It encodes CASSIVQGRTEAFF.